These 13 T cell receptor beta chains share one sample of origin, sequenced in a study of blood T cell repertoires in COVID-19. Generated by immunoSEQ multiplex PCR, the TCRdb table keeps only in-frame clones and is missing some. The data hold some 530,000 clones, with about 85% observed a single time. Sequences were obtained from PBMCs or T cells enriched from blood (not recorded which). The receptors here all came from a woman aged 55 to 70 who had recovered from COVID-19.

The chain has TRBV19 and TRBJ2-3, with 8 nucleotides matching TRBD2. CDR1 LNHDA and CDR2 SQIVND come from the germline V gene (reference sequence). V gave up 5 bases and J gave up 3 bases; unmatched junction bases: 13. The CDR3 contains 17 residues. The CDR3 region has the DNA TGTGCCAGTAGTTCCCGGGGGGGGTCCCCCAATACAGATACGCAGTATTTT. Its translation: CASSSRGGSPNTDTQYF.

The V and J genes are TRBV10-2 and TRBJ2-3; D unclear. Germline lookup yields CDR1 WSHSY and CDR2 SAAADI. CDR3 length equals 15 residues. V lost 3 bases and J 1 base, leaving 11 bases between the germline ends. In DNA, the CDR3 is TGCGCCAGCAGTGACCCAGGCCTTCGCACAGATACGCAGTATTTT. Translated, it gives CASSDPGLRTDTQYF.

The J gene is TRBJ1-2, the V gene TRBV7-2; tentative D call: TRBD1 (6 bases). The germline V and J ends were trimmed by 6 bases and 6 bases, with 14 bases remaining between them. The CDR3 runs 13 residues. The germline CDR1 and CDR2 sequences are SGHTA and FQGNSA. CDR3 loop: CASRPQGFHGYTF. CDR3 in DNA: TGTGCCAGCAGACCTCAGGGGTTTCATGGCTACACCTTC. The entire variable domain, with the rest obtained from reference TRBV7-2 and TRBJ1-2, is as follows: GAGVSQSPSNKVTEKGKDVELRCDPISGHTALYWYRQSLGQGLEFLIYFQGNSAPDKSGLPSDRFSAERTGGSVSTLTIQRTQQEDSAVYLCASRPQGFHGYTFGSGTRLTVV.

CDR3: CASSRTSGEETQYF. CDR3 coding DNA: TGCGCCAGCAGCAGGACTAGCGGGGAAGAGACCCAGTACTTC. The rearrangement joins TRBV5-1 to TRBJ2-5; 12 bases match TRBD2. In germline, CDR1 is SGHRS, CDR2 YFSETQ. The CDR3 is 14 amino acids. Trimming at V came to 4 bases and at J to 3 bases, leaving 1 base not matched to a gene.

This chain connects TRBV7-2 to TRBJ2-1, with 10 nucleotides matching TRBD2. J lost 8 bases, V lost 5 bases, and 9 bases had no gene match. CDR1 is SGHTA, CDR2 FQGNSA, per germline. The CDR3 is 15 residues long. Here the CDR3 DNA reads TGTGCCAGCAGCCTCTCCGGGACTAGCGTGGATGAGCAGTTCTTC. This translates into CASSLSGTSVDEQFF.

The rearrangement joins TRBV6-1 to TRBJ2-2; D is uncertain. With 2 bases removed from V and 1 base from J, the gap between germline ends came to 5 bases. CDR1 and CDR2 (germline): MNHNS, SASEGT. The CDR3 sequence is 14 residues long. CDR3 residues: CASSENLNTGELFF. The DNA for the CDR3 is TGTGCCAGCAGTGAAAACTTGAACACCGGGGAGCTGTTTTTT.

The chain links TRBV28 to TRBJ1-1; TRBD1 is a possible D gene (5 bases). The CDR3 totals 14 residues. V dropped 6 bases and J dropped 1 base, with 12 bases sitting between them. Germline V lookup: CDR1 MDHEN, CDR2 SYDVKM. The CDR3 reads CASRVQDSNTEAFF. The CDR3 DNA reads as TGTGCCAGCAGAGTACAGGATTCGAACACTGAAGCTTTCTTT.

V and J are TRBV6-5 and TRBJ1-1, with D perhaps matching TRBD1 (6 bases). The CDR3 totals 14 residues. Trimming shortened V by 8 bases and J by 1 base, and 14 bases separated the two germline ends. Per the germline V gene, CDR1 is MNHEY and CDR2 is SVGAGI. CDR3 region: CASSDGGANTEAFF. The CDR3 DNA is TGTGCCAGCTCTGACGGGGGGGCGAACACTGAAGCTTTCTTT.

The chain couples TRBV7-8 to TRBJ2-1; D might be TRBD2 (6 bases). Trimming cost V 5 bases and J 0 bases, with 14 bases left between them. Germline loops: CDR1 SGHVS, CDR2 FQNEAQ. The CDR3 is made up of 16 amino acids. The CDR3 region is CASSPSGVSSYNEQFF. CDR3 nucleotide sequence: TGTGCCAGCAGCCCCTCGGGGGTAAGCTCCTACAATGAGCAGTTCTTC.

The sample holds many counts of this clone. The V and J genes are TRBV4-1 and TRBJ1-1, with a weak D call TRBD1 (6 bases). The germline V and J ends were trimmed by 1 base and 5 bases, with 14 bases remaining between them. The CDR3 runs 15 residues. The germline gives CDR1 MGHRA, CDR2 YSYEKL. The CDR3 DNA sequence: TGCGCCAGCAGCCAAGTACAGGGCCGAAGGACTGAAGCTTTCTTT. Residues: CASSQVQGRRTEAFF.

The rearrangement uses TRBV15 and TRBJ1-2, with D unresolved. V lost 0 bases and J lost 2, with 7 bases in between. The germline gives CDR1 LNHNV, CDR2 YYDKDF (reference sequence). The CDR3 is 14 amino acids. The CDR3 coding sequence is TGTGCCACCAGCAGAGAAAACAGAAACTATGGCTACACCTTC. This codes for CATSRENRNYGYTF.

For this clone: The same CDR3 is also encoded by other DNA sequences in this sample. The chain employs TRBV27 and TRBJ2-3, with 7 bases aligning to TRBD1. V trimming: 4 bases; J trimming: 3 bases; junction bases outside the gene matches: 1. The CDR3 totals 13 residues. Per germline, CDR1 MNHEY and CDR2 SMNVEV (reference sequence). CDR3 loop: CASSWTGTDTQYF. CDR3 in DNA: TGTGCCAGCAGTTGGACAGGAACAGATACGCAGTATTTT.

V and J are TRBV30 and TRBJ1-1; D might be TRBD1 (5 bases). V was clipped by 4 bases and J by 1 base, with 16 bases between them. The CDR3 contains 15 residues. Germline loops: CDR1 GTSNPN, CDR2 SVGIG (reference sequence). CDR3 region: CAWTKKDTGNTEAFF. The CDR3 DNA is TGTGCCTGGACCAAAAAGGACACAGGGAACACTGAAGCTTTCTTT. Filled out from reference TRBV30 and TRBJ1-1, the complete variable domain reads SQTIHQWPATLVQPVGSPLSLECTVEGTSNPNLYWYRQAAGRGLQLLFYSVGIGQISSEVPQNLSASRPQDRQFILSSKKLLLSDSGFYLCAWTKKDTGNTEAFFGQGTRLTVV.